The 18 T cell receptor beta chains listed next were all sequenced from one sample in a study of T cell responses to AZD1222 COVID-19 vaccine. The assay was immunoSEQ multiplex PCR, and TCRdb's table has in-frame clones only and misses some. The repertoire holds around 130,000 clones, with 75% to 90% as singletons. Specimen: peripheral blood, collected on day 0 of AZD1222 vaccination. The receptors stem from an adult in good health.

This chain connects TRBV19 to TRBJ2-5; D remains unclear. V shed 5 bases and J shed 0 bases, with 7 bases lying between them. Germline-derived CDR1 and CDR2 are LNHDA and SQIVND (reference sequence). There are 13 residues in the CDR3. The CDR3 here is CASSPWDQETQYF. In DNA, the CDR3 is TGTGCCAGTAGTCCCTGGGACCAAGAGACCCAGTACTTC.

The V and J genes are TRBV6-5 and TRBJ2-3, with 9 bases that match TRBD2. The CDR3 contains 16 residues. V shed 4 bases and J 2 bases; nucleotides not matched to a gene: 7. Germline CDR1 is MNHEY and CDR2 is SVGAGI. The CDR3 loop reads CASSWAGGPPTDTQYF. The CDR3 DNA is TGTGCCAGCAGTTGGGCGGGAGGGCCCCCCACAGATACGCAGTATTTT.

The chain carries TRBV7-9 and TRBJ2-2, with 12 positions matching TRBD2. The CDR3 length is 18 residues. The germline CDR1 and CDR2 sequences are SEHNR and FQNEAQ (reference sequence). After removal of 5 bases from V and 0 bases from J, the junction contained 7 bases not matched to a gene. The CDR3 DNA sequence: TGTGCCAGCAGCCCCCGACTAGCGGGAGACCCGAACACCGGGGAGCTGTTTTTT. Translated: CASSPRLAGDPNTGELFF.

Only one count was recorded for this clone. The V call is TRBV19, the J call TRBJ2-2; D is possibly TRBD2 (5 bases). The CDR3 contains 14 residues. Looked up from germline, CDR1 is LNHDA and CDR2 is SQIVND (reference sequence). V was clipped by 7 bases and J by 5 bases, with 14 bases between them. This chain's CDR3 is CASKSGAGTGELFF. CDR3 nucleotide sequence: TGTGCCAGTAAGAGCGGAGCCGGGACCGGGGAGCTGTTTTTT.

The V gene is TRBV27, the J gene TRBJ2-7; TRBD2 matches 13 bases. With V trimmed by 7 bases and J by 6 bases, 6 bases remained unmatched. Germline-derived CDR1 and CDR2 are MNHEY and SMNVEV (reference sequence). The CDR3 consists of 14 residues. CDR3 amino acids: CASTGLAGVREQYF. CDR3 sequence (DNA): TGTGCCAGCACAGGACTAGCGGGAGTACGCGAGCAGTACTTC.

The rearrangement links TRBV5-1 to TRBJ1-4; TRBD1 might be the D (5 bases). There are 16 residues in the CDR3. Trimming took 3 bases from V and 0 from J, leaving 12 bases between them. Looked up from germline, CDR1 is SGHRS and CDR2 is YFSETQ. CDR3 in amino acids: CASSSSGFATNEKLFF. In DNA form, the CDR3 reads TGCGCCAGCAGCTCCTCAGGGTTTGCAACTAATGAAAAACTGTTTTTT.

The chain links TRBV29-1 to TRBJ2-3, with TRBD1 matching over 8 bases. V was clipped by 3 bases and J by 11 bases; unmatched bases: 7. The CDR3 length is 12 residues. Germline loops: CDR1 SQVTM, CDR2 ANQGSEA. CDR3 residues: CSVDPDRGRQYF. For the CDR3, the DNA is TGCAGCGTTGACCCCGACAGGGGAAGGCAGTATTTT.

V and J are TRBV24-1 and TRBJ2-1; D is unclear. CDR3 length equals 12 residues. The germline V and J ends were trimmed by 2 bases and 8 bases, with 6 bases remaining between them. Germline assignment: CDR1 KGHDR and CDR2 SFDVKD. CDR3 residues: CATSDSHYEQFF. CDR3 nucleotides: TGTGCCACCAGTGATTCCCATTATGAGCAGTTCTTC.

The genes are TRBV28 and TRBJ2-5; D is unclear. Trimming shortened V by 3 bases and J by 7 bases, and 12 bases separated the two germline ends. This CDR3 region has 13 residues. The germline CDR1 and CDR2 sequences are MDHEN and SYDVKM. The DNA of the CDR3 is TGTGCCAGCAGTTTTCCGGCCACCCGGACCCAGTACTTC. Protein product: CASSFPATRTQYF.

J is TRBJ2-3 and V is TRBV6-1; D remains ambiguous. There are 17 residues in the CDR3. The V end was cut by 2 bases, the J end by 4 bases, with 19 bases between. CDR1 is MNHNS and CDR2 is SASEGT in the germline V gene. DNA for the CDR3: TGTGCCAGCAGTGAAATGGTAAGGCCAGTGAACCCAGATACGCAGTATTTT. Encoded protein: CASSEMVRPVNPDTQYF.

Of note for this clone: The identical CDR3 is also encoded by other nucleotide sequences in the sample. This chain links TRBV9 with TRBJ2-7; D is possibly TRBD1 (6 bases). The V gene's germline CDR1 is SGDLS and CDR2 YYNGEE. The ends were cut back, 0 bases at V and 5 bases at J, with 9 bases in the middle. The CDR3 spans 13 residues. In nucleotides, the CDR3 is TGTGCCAGCAGCGTAGCTGGGGGCGACGAGCAGTACTTC. Protein: CASSVAGGDEQYF.

The chain employs TRBV19 and TRBJ2-5; 9 positions agree with TRBD1. This CDR3 comprises 15 residues. Germline V CDR1 and CDR2: LNHDA, SQIVND (reference sequence). The V and J ends lost 5 bases and 4 bases, in that order; junction bases with no gene match: 8. CDR3 sequence reads: CASSSGQGFGETQYF. The CDR3 nucleotides read TGTGCCAGTAGTTCGGGACAGGGTTTCGGAGAGACCCAGTACTTC.

The chain joins TRBV15 to TRBJ2-5; a weak D match, TRBD2 (7 bases). The germline V and J ends were trimmed by 5 bases and 2 bases, with 18 bases remaining between them. This CDR3 spans 16 amino acids. Germline loops: CDR1 LNHNV, CDR2 YYDKDF (reference sequence). As DNA, the CDR3 is TGTGCCACCAGCCGAGGGAGGGCGGGGGCTCAAGAGACCCAGTACTTC. Amino acid sequence: CATSRGRAGAQETQYF.

The chain uses TRBV25-1 and TRBJ1-2; 9 bases agree with TRBD1. Germline assignment: CDR1 MGHDK and CDR2 SYGVNS. The CDR3 is 15 residues long. V shed 3 bases and J 7 bases; nucleotides not matched to a gene: 9. CDR3 bases: TGTGCCAGCAGTGATAGGACAGGGGCCCCGGGTGGCTACACCTTC. Translating it yields CASSDRTGAPGGYTF.

This clone has a single count. This chain connects TRBV28 to TRBJ1-3, with a weak D call TRBD1 (5 bases). There are 16 residues in the CDR3. Germline V gene data show CDR1 as MDHEN and CDR2 as SYDVKM. V lost 6 bases, J lost 0 bases, and 15 bases lay in between. CDR3 loop: CASSAKQVSSGNTIYF. CDR3 bases: TGTGCCAGCAGCGCCAAACAGGTTAGCTCTGGAAACACCATATATTTT.

The chain combines TRBV6-2 or TRBV6-3 with TRBJ1-2, with 7 positions matching TRBD1. Germline CDR1 is MNHEY and CDR2 is SVGEGT. CDR3 length equals 12 residues. The V gene end was trimmed by 5 bases and the J gene end by 6 bases; junction bases not matched to a gene: 3. Here the CDR3 DNA reads TGTGCCAGCAGTACGACAGGGAATGGCTACACCTTC. It is translated as CASSTTGNGYTF.

The V call is TRBV21-1, the J call TRBJ2-7; the table calls TRBD2, which could not be checked here. TRBV21-1 is a pseudogene. The CDR3 contains 14 residues. The CDR3 sequence: CASSKGGSPYEQYF. The CDR3 coding sequence is TGTGCCAGCAGCAAAGGAGGCAGCCCCTACGAGCAGTACTTC.

The V gene is TRBV5-1, the J gene TRBJ2-7; D is possibly TRBD2 (5 bases). V was cut by 5 bases and J by 6 bases, with 15 bases left in between. Looked up from germline, CDR1 is SGHRS and CDR2 is YFSETQ. The CDR3 extends over 13 amino acids. DNA of the CDR3: TGCGCCAGCAGTCGGGATCTCCACGGCGAGCAGTACTTC. This codes for CASSRDLHGEQYF. The full variable domain, its missing parts supplied by reference TRBV5-1 and TRBJ2-7, is KAGVTQTPRYLIKTRGQQVTLSCSPISGHRSVSWYQQTPGQGLQFLFEYFSETQRNKGNFPGRFSGRQFSNSRSEMNVSTLELGDSALYLCASSRDLHGEQYFGPGTRLTVT.